These 13 T cell receptor beta chains were all obtained from the same sample, sequenced in a study of read filtering for tumor transcriptome and immune sequencing. From 350 to 500 ng of RNA, a library with molecular barcoded alpha/delta and beta/gamma adaptors was made. TCRdb redid the calling of the reads with MiXCR, one entry per CDR3 protein. The sample contains around 38,000 distinct CDR3 sequences, roughly 13% of which appear only once. The source material was a population of CD138-negative cells sorted from bone marrow. The receptors come from a donor older than 35 with multiple myeloma.

This clonotype has a handful of counts. This may stem from a read error, because a much larger clone lies one nucleotide away. V is TRBV28 and J is TRBJ2-7; tentatively, D is TRBD2 (5 bases). Trimming left V 11 bases short and J 0 bases short, with 20 bases between. This CDR3 contains 15 residues. Germline V gene lookup returns CDR1 MDHEN and CDR2 SYDVKM. In nucleotides, the CDR3 is TGTGCCTGCGGAGGAGGAGGACGGAGCTCCTACGAGCAGTACTTC. Protein: CACGGGGRSSYEQYF.

This clonotype was seen many times. Written as DNA, the CDR3 is TGTGCCAGCAGCAGATTTGGGACTAGCGGTGTTGACGAGCAGTTCTTC. Protein sequence: CASSRFGTSGVDEQFF. The genes are TRBV11-2 and TRBJ2-1, with TRBD2 identical over 11 bases. Germline values: CDR1 SGHAT, CDR2 FQNNGV. The CDR3 has 16 amino acids. The J segment lost 10 bases and the V segment lost 5 bases, leaving 13 bases of the junction unmatched.

This clonotype was recorded many times. This rearrangement joins TRBV28 to TRBJ2-1; 8 nucleotides align to TRBD1. The CDR3 is made up of 15 amino acids. V shed 6 bases, J shed 6 bases, and the junction held 10 bases outside the gene matches. Looked up from germline, CDR1 is MDHEN and CDR2 is SYDVKM. The CDR3 nucleotides read TGTGCCAGCAGGGATCGGACAGGGACAATCAATGAGCAGTTCTTC. As protein: CASRDRTGTINEQFF. Drawing the rest from reference TRBV28 and TRBJ2-1, the complete variable domain is DVKVTQSSRYLVKRTGEKVFLECVQDMDHENMFWYRQDPGLGLRLIYFSYDVKMKEKGDIPEGYSVSREKKERFSLILESASTNQTSMYLCASRDRTGTINEQFFGPGTRLTVL.

This clonotype was seen many times. CDR3 residues: CASCYGGLTGELFF. The CDR3 DNA sequence: TGCGCCAGCTGCTACGGGGGACTCACCGGGGAGCTGTTTTTT. V usage is TRBV5-1 and J usage is TRBJ2-2, with a tentative D call TRBD2 (6 bases). CDR3 length equals 14 residues. Germline CDR1 reads SGHRS; CDR2 reads YFSETQ. The germline V and J ends were trimmed by 7 bases and 4 bases, with 14 bases remaining between them.

This clonotype showed up many times. This chain uses TRBV28 with TRBJ1-5, with D tentatively TRBD1 (5 bases). Germline loops: CDR1 MDHEN, CDR2 SYDVKM. CDR3 length equals 15 residues. Trimming shortened V by 0 bases and J by 5 bases, and 11 bases separated the two germline ends. CDR3 DNA: TGTGCCAGCAGTTTATGGGGACGGATAGATCAGCCCCAGCATTTT. Encoded protein: CASSLWGRIDQPQHF.

This clonotype was counted ten times or more. This chain connects TRBV28 to TRBJ2-1; either TRBD1 or TRBD2 may fit D (6 bases each). V shed 3 bases and J shed 13 bases, with 19 bases lying between them. In germline, CDR1 is MDHEN, CDR2 SYDVKM. The CDR3 runs to 14 residues. The CDR3 coding sequence is TGTGCCAGCAGTTTTGACGGGGGCCCTGTAGGCCAGTTCTTC. This codes for CASSFDGGPVGQFF. The full variable domain, its missing parts supplied by reference TRBV28 and TRBJ2-1, is DVKVTQSSRYLVKRTGEKVFLECVQDMDHENMFWYRQDPGLGLRLIYFSYDVKMKEKGDIPEGYSVSREKKERFSLILESASTNQTSMYLCASSFDGGPVGQFFGPGTRLTVL.

Comments on this clonotype: A far larger clone differs by one base, so this is likely a read error. The rearrangement uses TRBV12-3 or TRBV12-4 and TRBJ2-7; possibly TRBD1 or TRBD2 for D (6 bases each). Trimming removed 4 bases at V and 4 bases at J, with 11 bases between. This CDR3 comprises 13 residues. The CDR3 DNA reads TGTGCCAGCAGTTGGGGGGCGCCTTACGAGCAGTACTTC. Translation gives CASSWGAPYEQYF.

This clonotype has a count of ten or more. The chain combines TRBV28 with TRBJ1-1; D call uncertain. This CDR3 region has 12 residues. Between the trimmed V and J ends, which lost 8 bases and 6 bases, there was a span of 13 bases. The germline V gene has CDR1 MDHEN and CDR2 SYDVKM. CDR3 nucleotides: TGTGCCAGCTCCGGACGGCAACCTGAAGCTTTCTTT. It codes for CASSGRQPEAFF.

With respect to this clonotype: A much larger clone differs from this one at a single base, so this may be a read error. This chain uses TRBV7-6 with TRBJ2-2, with TRBD2 matching 9 bases. The CDR3 spans 16 residues. Germline loops: CDR1 SGHVS, CDR2 FNYEAQ. DNA of the CDR3: TGTGCCAGCAGCTTTGGTCTAGCGGGACGGACCGGGGTGCTGTTTTTT. Its protein product is CASSFGLAGRTGVLFF.

This clonotype was recorded at least ten times. J is TRBJ2-3 and V is TRBV29-1; tentative D call: TRBD2 (5 bases). Germline CDR1 SQVTM, CDR2 ANQGSEA. V gave up 8 bases and J gave up 4 bases, with 13 bases separating them. The CDR3 runs 12 residues. The CDR3 sequence: CSFSGGADTQYF. CDR3 in DNA: TGCAGCTTTTCCGGAGGTGCAGATACGCAGTATTTT.

This clonotype occurred many times. The chain recombines TRBV20-1 with TRBJ2-2; 9 bases align to TRBD2. The V gene's germline CDR1 is DFQATT and CDR2 SNEGSKA (reference sequence). The J segment lost 6 bases and the V segment lost 0 bases, leaving 8 bases of the junction unmatched. This CDR3 comprises 16 residues. CDR3 DNA: TGCAGTGCTAGAGATACTAAACTAGCGGGCGCCGGGGAGCTGTTTTTT. Amino acid sequence: CSARDTKLAGAGELFF.

At least ten counts were recorded for this clonotype. V and J are TRBV29-1 and TRBJ2-5; a possible D gene is TRBD2 (5 bases). Trimming removed 4 bases from V and 9 bases from J, with 21 bases in between. Germline V gene lookup returns CDR1 SQVTM and CDR2 ANQGSEA. The CDR3 has 14 amino acids. The CDR3 here is CSVGPQAVQWAQYF. The DNA of the CDR3 is TGCAGCGTTGGTCCCCAAGCGGTCCAGTGGGCCCAGTACTTC.

This clonotype was counted many times. The V gene is TRBV4-1, the J gene TRBJ2-7; tentative D call: TRBD1 (6 bases). The CDR3 runs to 13 residues. Per germline, CDR1 MGHRA and CDR2 YSYEKL. V was cut by 3 bases and J by 1 base, with 7 bases left in between. CDR3 in amino acids: CASSQDSSYEQYF. CDR3 sequence (DNA): TGCGCCAGCAGCCAGGACAGTTCCTACGAGCAGTACTTC.